A single sample gave rise to the 26 T cell receptor beta chains below, sequenced in a study of graft-versus-host responses after intestinal transplantation (dated by TCRdb to the early 2020s). Library method: the immunoSEQ multiplex PCR assay. TCRdb obtained this table from immuneACCESS and retained in-frame rearrangements with V and J assigned. These tables miss some clones; where compared with another copy, unresolved V genes account for less than half of the shortfall, and the remainder is unexplained. The sample table lists 13,000 or so clones, roughly 35% of them with a count of one. The ten biggest clones cover roughly 1.1% of the sample. Interpreted using the paper, the time point label stands for: cells obtained before transplantation from donor or recipient. Sample: alloreactive CD4+ T cells from a mixed lymphocyte reaction culture, taken before intestinal transplant. The cell subset or site label here, explained by the study, means: CFSE-low proliferating T cells sorted from approximately 6-day pre-transplant mixed lymphocyte reaction (GvH or HvG direction). The source of these receptors is a human patient who received an intestinal transplant.

The rearrangement joins TRBV4-2 to TRBJ1-3; 8 bases match TRBD1. Germline V lookup: CDR1 LGHNA, CDR2 YNFKEQ. With 1 base clipped from V and 4 bases from J, the junction kept 9 bases outside the gene matches. This CDR3 contains 17 residues. This chain's CDR3 is CASSQVARGQGGNTIYF. The DNA of the CDR3 is TGTGCCAGCAGCCAAGTCGCCAGGGGGCAAGGAGGAAACACCATATATTTT.

This clone was recorded a few times. The chain has TRBV25-1 and TRBJ2-7, with 10 positions matching TRBD1. From germline, CDR1 is MGHDK and CDR2 SYGVNS. The J segment lost 6 bases and the V segment lost 5 bases, leaving 7 bases of the junction unmatched. The CDR3 contains 14 residues. CDR3 residues: CASSWRDRGVEQYF. The CDR3, as DNA: TGTGCCAGCAGTTGGAGGGACAGGGGCGTCGAGCAGTACTTC.

This chain links TRBV2 with TRBJ1-4, with 10 bases that match TRBD1. Trimming at V came to 6 bases and at J to 5 bases, leaving 6 bases not matched to a gene. The CDR3 totals 15 residues. Germline CDR1 reads SNHLY; CDR2 reads FYNNEI. The CDR3 nucleotides read TGTGCCAGCAGGGAGAGGACAGGGGGAAATGAAAAACTGTTTTTT. It translates to CASRERTGGNEKLFF.

The chain has TRBV11-3 and TRBJ2-5; possible D gene TRBD2, 6 bases. This CDR3 region has 14 residues. Germline assignment: CDR1 SGHNT and CDR2 YENEEA. V gave up 7 bases and J gave up 4 bases, with 16 bases separating them. CDR3 nucleotides: TGTGCCAGCAAGTTTCCCGGGGGAGGAGAGACCCAGTACTTC. As protein: CASKFPGGGETQYF.

This clone turned up a few times. The chain uses TRBV19 and TRBJ2-2; TRBD1 matches 9 bases. V was pared by 0 bases and J by 1 base, with 9 bases of the junction left unmatched. CDR3 size: 19 residues. Germline V CDR1 and CDR2: LNHDA, SQIVND (reference sequence). CDR3 nucleotides: TGTGCCAGTAGTATAGATCCATGGGGACAGGGTATGAACACCGGGGAGCTGTTTTTT. Translation gives CASSIDPWGQGMNTGELFF.

The rearrangement joins TRBV4-3 to TRBJ2-7; D is ambiguous. Trimming removed 0 bases at V and 0 bases at J, with 3 bases between. The CDR3 covers 13 residues. Germline V gene sequence: CDR1 LGHNA, CDR2 YSLEER. For the CDR3, the DNA is TGCGCCAGCAGCCAAGAATACTCCTACGAGCAGTACTTC. It translates to CASSQEYSYEQYF.

The sample holds a few counts of this clone. The J gene is TRBJ1-1, the V gene TRBV12-5; D is unresolved. The V gene lost 6 bases and the J gene lost 1 base, with 12 bases spanning the gap. Germline V lookup: CDR1 LGHNT, CDR2 FRNRAP. This CDR3 is 14 amino acids long. Written as DNA, the CDR3 is TGTGCTAGTGGCCCCGACAAAGCGAACACTGAAGCTTTCTTT. This codes for CASGPDKANTEAFF.

Within the sample, this clone is medium-sized. V usage is TRBV19 and J usage is TRBJ2-7, with TRBD2 matching 9 bases. Germline V gene lookup returns CDR1 LNHDA and CDR2 SQIVND (reference sequence). Losses at the gene ends were 10 bases for V and 2 bases for J; bases not matched to a gene: 9. The CDR3 covers 14 residues. CDR3 residues: CAKGEAGGTYEQYF. Here the CDR3 DNA reads TGTGCCAAAGGGGAAGCGGGGGGTACCTACGAGCAGTACTTC.

This chain links TRBV30 with TRBJ2-3, with TRBD1 matching 9 bases. The V segment lost 2 bases and the J segment 1 base; nucleotides outside the gene matches: 10. The CDR3 is 17 residues long. The V gene's germline CDR1 is GTSNPN and CDR2 SVGIG (reference sequence). CDR3 loop: CAWSMGQGGSGTDTQYF. CDR3 bases: TGTGCCTGGAGTATGGGACAGGGCGGGAGTGGCACAGATACGCAGTATTTT.

The chain carries TRBV6-5 and TRBJ1-6; D is unclear. The CDR3 has 16 residues. The V gene's germline CDR1 is MNHEY and CDR2 SVGAGI. V lost 1 base and J 0 bases, leaving 7 bases between the germline ends. CDR3 sequence reads: CASSYWASSYNSPLHF. In nucleotides, the CDR3 is TGTGCCAGCAGTTACTGGGCCAGCTCCTATAATTCACCCCTCCACTTT.

This chain connects TRBV5-4 to TRBJ2-7; possibly TRBD1 for D (5 bases). Trimming took off 1 base at V and 2 bases at J, with 10 bases between the two ends. CDR3 length equals 14 residues. Germline values: CDR1 SGHNT, CDR2 YYREEE (reference sequence). CDR3 amino acids: CASSLQGIAYEQYF. The CDR3 bases are TGTGCCAGCAGCTTGCAGGGTATCGCCTACGAGCAGTACTTC.

The chain is built from TRBV14 and TRBJ1-2; TRBD1 aligns across 8 bases. The germline CDR1 and CDR2 sequences are SGHDN and FVKESK. The V gene end was trimmed by 3 bases and the J gene end by 4 bases; junction bases not matched to a gene: 1. This CDR3 is 13 amino acids long. The CDR3 sequence: CASSQGQVYGYTF. Here the CDR3 DNA reads TGTGCCAGCAGCCAGGGACAGGTCTATGGCTACACCTTC.

The genes are TRBV4-3 and TRBJ2-7; TRBD2 aligns across 9 bases. This CDR3 has 15 amino acids. J gave up 5 bases and V 1 base, and 6 bases lay outside the gene matches. The germline V gene encodes CDR1 LGHNA and CDR2 YSLEER. CDR3 region: CASSQGVSGGNEQYF. The CDR3, as DNA: TGCGCCAGCAGCCAAGGGGTTAGCGGGGGAAACGAGCAGTACTTC.

The chain has TRBV7-2 and TRBJ2-1; 8 nucleotides line up with TRBD2. The CDR3 is 16 residues long. With V trimmed by 1 base and J by 2 bases, 4 bases remained unmatched. Germline CDR1 reads SGHTA; CDR2 reads FQGNSA. The CDR3 bases are TGTGCCAGCAGCTTAGGGAGCGGGGGAACCTACAATGAGCAGTTCTTC. It specifies CASSLGSGGTYNEQFF.

The chain uses TRBV7-9 and TRBJ1-2; a possible D gene is TRBD1 (5 bases). The germline CDR1 and CDR2 sequences are SEHNR and FQNEAQ (reference sequence). The CDR3 is 14 residues long. V lost 4 bases to trimming and J lost 1 base, with 10 bases between them. For the CDR3, the DNA is TGTGCCAGCAGCTACCTACAGGATAACTATGGCTACACCTTC. The encoded protein is CASSYLQDNYGYTF.

Remarks on this clone: A read error may produce the germline difference seen at one junction end. The same CDR3 also results from other DNA sequences found in this sample. The chain is built from TRBV11-2 and TRBJ1-2; 10 nucleotides align to TRBD1. Germline V lookup: CDR1 SGHAT, CDR2 FQNNGV. The CDR3 sequence is 14 residues long. The CDR3 DNA reads as TGTGCTAGCAGCGCCCGACAGGGGGCTGGAGGCTACACCTTC. Translated: CASSARQGAGGYTF. The entire variable domain, with the rest obtained from reference TRBV11-2 and TRBJ1-2, is as follows: EAGVAQSPRYKIIEKRQSVAFWCNPISGHATLYWYQQILGQGPKLLIQFQNNGVVDDSQLPKDRFSAERLKGVDSTLKIQPAKLEDSAVYLCASSARQGAGGYTFGSGTRLTVV.

The chain combines TRBV5-8 with TRBJ2-2, with 12 bases aligning to TRBD2. Germline CDR1 is SGHTS and CDR2 is YDEGEE. The junction had 2 bases not matched to a gene; V was cut back by 0 bases and J by 2 bases. The CDR3 spans 17 residues. This CDR3 is CASSLELAGGNTGELFF. The DNA of the CDR3 is TGTGCCAGCAGCTTGGAACTAGCGGGGGGAAACACCGGGGAGCTGTTTTTT.

This clone was seen more than once but under ten times. The chain has TRBV4-3 and TRBJ1-4, with 7 bases identical to TRBD1. Unmatched junction bases numbered 4, after V lost 1 base and J lost 5 bases. The CDR3 is 15 residues long. From germline, CDR1 is LGHNA and CDR2 YSLEER. The CDR3 sequence: CASSQGGQTNEKLFF. In DNA, the CDR3 is TGCGCCAGCAGCCAAGGGGGACAGACAAATGAAAAACTGTTTTTT.

CDR3 in amino acids: CASSTNPSTGQGSSNEQFF. The CDR3, as DNA: TGTGCCAGCAGCACCAATCCATCTACGGGACAGGGGTCCAGCAATGAGCAGTTCTTC. The chain employs TRBV7-6 and TRBJ2-1; TRBD1 matches at 10 bases. Germline values: CDR1 SGHVS, CDR2 FNYEAQ. Trimming at V came to 5 bases and at J to 6 bases, leaving 19 bases not matched to a gene. The CDR3 consists of 19 residues.

The chain employs TRBV7-8 and TRBJ1-1; D is unresolved. The CDR3 covers 13 residues. Germline-derived CDR1 and CDR2 are SGHVS and FQNEAQ. Trimming removed 5 bases at V and 5 bases at J, with 12 bases between. The CDR3 loop is CASSLVSGTEAFF. CDR3 in DNA: TGTGCCAGCAGCCTCGTAAGCGGGACTGAAGCTTTCTTT.

The chain employs TRBV5-5 and TRBJ2-7, with D tentatively TRBD1 (5 bases). With 0 bases removed from V and 3 bases from J, the gap between germline ends came to 10 bases. Germline loops: CDR1 SGHKS, CDR2 YYEKEE (reference sequence). CDR3 length: 14 residues. The CDR3 nucleotides are TGTGCCAGCAGCTTGGCGGCAGGGAACTACGAGCAGTACTTC. As protein: CASSLAAGNYEQYF.

Only a few counts were recorded for this clone. The rearrangement links TRBV7-2 to TRBJ2-1; 8 bases map to TRBD2. The CDR3 has 16 residues. CDR1 and CDR2 (germline): SGHTA, FQGNSA. J lost 7 bases, V lost 1 base, and 9 bases had no gene match. The CDR3 is CASSLEGLAGYNEQFF. Written as DNA, the CDR3 is TGTGCCAGCAGCTTAGAAGGTTTAGCGGGATATAATGAGCAGTTCTTC.

This chain uses TRBV5-1 with TRBJ1-1; possibly TRBD1 for D (5 bases). CDR1 and CDR2 (germline): SGHRS, YFSETQ. The length of the CDR3 is 15 residues. Trimming took 5 bases from V and 0 from J, leaving 14 bases between them. This CDR3 is CASRRGGALNTEAFF. The CDR3 nucleotides read TGCGCCAGCAGGCGAGGCGGGGCCCTGAACACTGAAGCTTTCTTT.

The V and J genes are TRBV5-1 and TRBJ1-1; 10 nucleotides agree with TRBD1. CDR3 length: 18 amino acids. J lost 2 bases, V lost 3 bases, and 13 bases had no gene match. Germline assignment: CDR1 SGHRS and CDR2 YFSETQ. CDR3 protein: CASSSRQGAGTLNTEAFF. For the CDR3, the DNA is TGCGCCAGCAGCTCCCGACAGGGGGCGGGGACTTTAAACACTGAAGCTTTCTTT. The full variable domain, its missing parts supplied by reference TRBV5-1 and TRBJ1-1, is KAGVTQTPRYLIKTRGQQVTLSCSPISGHRSVSWYQQTPGQGLQFLFEYFSETQRNKGNFPGRFSGRQFSNSRSEMNVSTLELGDSALYLCASSSRQGAGTLNTEAFFGQGTRLTVV.

The chain recombines TRBV21-1 with TRBJ2-7; the D segment call TRBD1 is taken from the table without a DNA check. TRBV21-1 is recorded as a pseudogene. The CDR3 is 13 amino acids. The CDR3 coding sequence is TGTGCCAGCAGCAAGGAGCAGGGGGACGAGCAGTACTTC. Protein: CASSKEQGDEQYF.

The rearrangement uses TRBV7-9 and TRBJ1-5; D is perhaps TRBD1 (5 bases). The CDR3 loop spans 14 amino acids. Trimming cost V 8 bases and J 0 bases, with 11 bases left between them. Looked up from germline, CDR1 is SEHNR and CDR2 is FQNEAQ (reference sequence). CDR3 coding DNA: TGTGCCAGCCGGGGGGTTGATAGCAATCAGCCCCAGCATTTT. It yields the protein CASRGVDSNQPQHF.